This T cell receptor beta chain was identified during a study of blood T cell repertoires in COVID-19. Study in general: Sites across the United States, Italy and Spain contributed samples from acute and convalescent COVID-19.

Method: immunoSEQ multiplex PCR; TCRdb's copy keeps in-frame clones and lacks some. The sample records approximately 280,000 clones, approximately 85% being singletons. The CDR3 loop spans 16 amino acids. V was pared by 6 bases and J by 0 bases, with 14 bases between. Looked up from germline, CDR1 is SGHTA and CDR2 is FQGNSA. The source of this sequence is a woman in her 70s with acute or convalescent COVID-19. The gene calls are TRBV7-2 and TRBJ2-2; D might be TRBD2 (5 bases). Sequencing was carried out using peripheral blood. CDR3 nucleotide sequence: TGTGCCAGCAGAAGGGCGGGCAACGCGAACACCGGGGAGCTGTTTTTT. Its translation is CASRRAGNANTGELFF. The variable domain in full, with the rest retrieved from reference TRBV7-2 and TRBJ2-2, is GAGVSQSPSNKVTEKGKDVELRCDPISGHTALYWYRQSLGQGLEFLIYFQGNSAPDKSGLPSDRFSAERTGGSVSTLTIQRTQQEDSAVYLCASRRAGNANTGELFFGEGSRLTVL.